These 9 T cell receptor beta chains originate from one sample sequenced in a study of blood T cell repertoires in COVID-19. Profiling relied on immunoSEQ multiplex PCR, and the TCRdb table lists in-frame clones only, not all of them. This sample has 84,000 or so clones; roughly 78% occur once, and the top ten carry around 1.3%. Sequencing was performed on peripheral blood. These receptors came from a woman aged 80 or over with acute or convalescent COVID-19.

In this sample, this clone turned up once. The chain recombines TRBV23-1 with TRBJ2-7, with 8 bases that match TRBD2. TRBV23-1 falls under the ORF class, with uncertain function. CDR3 size: 13 residues. The ends lost 7 bases at V and 3 bases at J; junction bases unmatched: 5. CDR3 amino acids: CASNGRGRYEQYF. In DNA form, the CDR3 reads TGCGCCAGCAACGGGAGGGGACGCTACGAGCAGTACTTC.

This clone occurred once. The V and J genes are TRBV19 and TRBJ1-5; the match to TRBD1 covers 7 bases. The J segment lost 0 bases and the V segment lost 8 bases, leaving 16 bases of the junction unmatched. The CDR3 extends over 18 amino acids. In germline, CDR1 is LNHDA, CDR2 SQIVND (reference sequence). The CDR3 nucleotides read TGTGCCAGTTTAAAGAATGACGGGACAGCTAATAGCAATCAGCCCCAGCATTTT. Protein product: CASLKNDGTANSNQPQHF.

The V and J genes are TRBV2 and TRBJ1-2; 7 bases align to TRBD1. V shed 8 bases and J 3 bases; nucleotides not matched to a gene: 9. This CDR3 is 14 amino acids long. Germline V CDR1 and CDR2: SNHLY, FYNNEI. CDR3 coding DNA: TGTGCCAGCTTGACGAGACAGGGCTACTATGGCTACACCTTC. Protein: CASLTRQGYYGYTF. Together with reference TRBV2 and TRBJ1-2, the CDR3 gives the full variable domain: EPEVTQTPSHQVTQMGQEVILRCVPISNHLYFYWYRQILGQKVEFLVSFYNNEISEKSEIFDDQFSVERPDGSNFTLKIRSTKLEDSAMYFCASLTRQGYYGYTFGSGTRLTVV.

The gene calls are TRBV6-1 and TRBJ2-5, with 9 bases that match TRBD1. Germline lookup yields CDR1 MNHNS and CDR2 SASEGT. With 3 bases clipped from V and 6 bases from J, the junction kept 11 bases outside the gene matches. This CDR3 region has 16 residues. The CDR3 spells CASSDRPGTGRKTQYF. The CDR3 bases are TGTGCCAGCAGTGATCGACCCGGGACAGGGAGAAAGACCCAGTACTTC.

The genes are TRBV19 and TRBJ1-2; weak D call: TRBD1 (5 bases). The V and J ends lost 5 bases and 7 bases respectively, with 26 bases between them. The length of the CDR3 is 17 residues. Germline CDR1 LNHDA, CDR2 SQIVND (reference sequence). CDR3 sequence reads: CASSPHDKDSLRGGYTF. As DNA, the CDR3 is TGTGCCAGTAGTCCGCACGACAAAGACAGTCTTAGGGGTGGCTACACCTTC.

The rearrangement uses TRBV18 and TRBJ1-5; D ambiguous. V lost 3 bases and J 3 bases, leaving 6 bases between the germline ends. This CDR3 spans 13 amino acids. CDR1 and CDR2 (germline): KGHSH, LQKENI. CDR3 sequence reads: CASSPGLNQPQHF. In nucleotides, the CDR3 is TGTGCCAGCTCACCTGGGCTCAATCAGCCCCAGCATTTT.

In nucleotides, the CDR3 is TGTGCCACCAGTGATGGCCCGGGACAGGGCAATCAGCCCCAGCATTTT. Amino acid sequence: CATSDGPGQGNQPQHF. This chain connects TRBV24-1 to TRBJ1-5; 8 bases align to TRBD1. With 3 bases clipped from V and 2 bases from J, the junction kept 5 bases outside the gene matches. The CDR3 consists of 16 residues. Germline loops: CDR1 KGHDR, CDR2 SFDVKD.

The V gene is TRBV28, the J gene TRBJ1-1; 8 nucleotides line up with TRBD1. The CDR3 sequence is 14 residues long. The V segment lost 2 bases and the J segment 5 bases; nucleotides outside the gene matches: 4. Germline V gives CDR1 MDHEN, CDR2 SYDVKM. CDR3: CASSLTGGQTEAFF. Written as DNA, the CDR3 is TGTGCCAGCAGTTTAACAGGGGGGCAGACTGAAGCTTTCTTT.

This clone has just a few counts. The genes are TRBV12-3 or TRBV12-4 and TRBJ1-1, with D unclear. The CDR3 spans 12 residues. V was shortened by 3 bases and J by 8 bases, with 10 bases between the two germline ends. The CDR3 here is CASSFRSQEAFF. In DNA, the CDR3 is TGTGCCAGCAGTTTCAGGTCACAGGAAGCTTTCTTT.